This T cell receptor beta chain was sequenced for a study of cytotoxic CD8 clonotypes in ibrutinib-treated CLL. The wider study: Response samples were taken after a median of about twelve months on treatment, range 6 to 36.

This clone came up a few times. The antigen is unknown. At the DNA level, this CDR3 is encoded by other sequences in the same sample as well. Germline lookup yields CDR1 MGHRA and CDR2 YSYEKL. The length of the CDR3 is 14 residues. Trimming took 1 base from V and 8 from J, leaving 14 bases between them. Points from the study as a whole: Private clonotypes, not public ones, expanded at ibrutinib response. Baseline values of clonality outstripped age-matched healthy donors and followed circulating CD8+ T-cell counts. The clonality went up when patients responded to ibrutinib and dropped back toward baseline at progression.

Sequencing was performed with immunoSEQ multiplex PCR; in TCRdb, only in-frame clones are kept and a portion is missing. Here the sample spans approximately 47,000 clones, under 80% being singletons. The receptor was isolated from a human donor with chronic lymphocytic leukemia. The V gene is TRBV4-1, the J gene TRBJ1-1; D is unclear. This specimen consisted of PBMCs, obtained after 24 months of ibrutinib treatment. CDR3 sequence: CASSQGSTPSEAFF. DNA for the CDR3: TGCGCCAGCAGCCAAGGATCGACCCCCTCCGAAGCTTTCTTT.